The 19 T cell receptor beta chains listed next were all sequenced from one sample in a study of T cells expressing NK-cell markers. TCRdb re-called the 5' RACE reads and gives one entry per CDR3 protein, without DNA. Its clone listing holds fewer than 400,000 distinct CDR3 sequences. The sequenced sample was blood T cells: a sorted CD56 or NKG2C T cell subset, CD4+ or CD8+ T cells, or bulk PBMC T cells (not recorded which). Receptors were obtained from a man aged 18-75 years in good health.

CDR3 sequence: CASSALGGVPPQETQYF. V and J are TRBV28 and TRBJ2-5; TCRdb reports TRBD1, a call that lacks DNA to check it against. Germline CDR1 MDHEN, CDR2 SYDVKM. The CDR3 spans 17 residues.

The chain employs TRBV29-1 and TRBJ2-7; without DNA, the TCRdb call of TRBD2 cannot be checked. CDR1 and CDR2 from the germline V gene are SQVTM and ANQGSEA. The CDR3 is 14 amino acids. This CDR3 is CSATGTSGSYEQYF.

The chain uses TRBV6-1 and TRBJ2-2; lacking DNA, the TRBD1 call made by TCRdb goes unchecked. Germline V lookup: CDR1 MNHNS, CDR2 SASEGT. The CDR3 length is 16 residues. This chain's CDR3 is CASSADPFLNTGELFF.

This rearrangement joins TRBV4-2 to TRBJ2-5; TCRdb selects TRBD2, and the lack of DNA leaves this call unchecked. Germline CDR1 is LGHNA and CDR2 is YNFKEQ. The CDR3 extends over 13 amino acids. CDR3 amino acids: CASSPLRESTQYF.

J is TRBJ1-2 and V is TRBV12-3 or TRBV12-4; TCRdb's D call of TRBD1 is untestable without DNA. The CDR3 spans 14 residues. The CDR3 region is CASSPSGGNYGYTF.

CDR3 sequence: CASSHPGQGLGPLHF. The genes are TRBV5-4 and TRBJ1-6; TCRdb proposes TRBD1, but this gene call is untestable without DNA. CDR3 length: 15 residues. Germline CDR1 reads SGHNT; CDR2 reads YYREEE (reference sequence).

Here the CDR3 reads CASSRQGFDANGYTF. This chain connects TRBV5-1 to TRBJ1-2; TCRdb indicates TRBD1, and absent DNA this call remains unverified. Germline V gene data show CDR1 as SGHRS and CDR2 as YFSETQ. The CDR3 spans 15 residues. The complete variable domain, with remaining parts taken from reference TRBV5-1 and TRBJ1-2, reads KAGVTQTPRYLIKTRGQQVTLSCSPISGHRSVSWYQQTPGQGLQFLFEYFSETQRNKGNFPGRFSGRQFSNSRSEMNVSTLELGDSALYLCASSRQGFDANGYTFGSGTRLTVV.

This CDR3 is CSVFKPASGEQYF. The gene calls are TRBV20-1 and TRBJ2-7; TCRdb's assignment of TRBD2 cannot be checked, as there is no DNA. This CDR3 comprises 13 residues. Germline values: CDR1 DFQATT, CDR2 SNEGSKA (reference sequence).

V usage is TRBV5-5 and J usage is TRBJ1-2. The germline CDR1 and CDR2 sequences are SGHKS and YYEKEE (reference sequence). The CDR3 has 17 residues. The CDR3 region is CASSSFGAFSANYGYTF. The variable domain in full, with the rest retrieved from reference TRBV5-5 and TRBJ1-2, is DAGVTQSPTHLIKTRGQQVTLRCSPISGHKSVSWYQQVLGQGPQFIFQYYEKEERGRGNFPDRFSARQFPNYSSELNVNALLLGDSALYLCASSSFGAFSANYGYTFGSGTRLTVV.

The chain carries TRBV6-2 or TRBV6-3 and TRBJ2-2; the TCRdb D gene call, TRBD1, has no DNA to confirm it. Germline V CDR1 and CDR2: MNHEY, SVGEGT. This CDR3 is 14 amino acids long. CDR3 in amino acids: CASMVTGGPGELFF.

The CDR3 sequence is CASSERMDGYTF. The chain couples TRBV6-1 to TRBJ1-2. Germline values: CDR1 MNHNS, CDR2 SASEGT. The CDR3 covers 12 residues.

The chain joins TRBV20-1 to TRBJ1-1; TCRdb lists TRBD1, though no DNA is available to test this call. Per germline, CDR1 DFQATT and CDR2 SNEGSKA (reference sequence). This CDR3 region has 14 residues. The CDR3 loop is CSAIRGLVYTEAFF.

V gene TRBV19 combines with J gene TRBJ2-1; TCRdb selects TRBD1, and the lack of DNA leaves this call unchecked. CDR1 is LNHDA, CDR2 SQIVND, per germline (reference sequence). The length of the CDR3 is 15 residues. This CDR3 is CASSTTGGRYNEQFF.

The rearrangement joins TRBV7-9 to TRBJ1-6. Germline lookup yields CDR1 SEHNR and CDR2 FQNEAQ (reference sequence). The CDR3 loop spans 13 amino acids. This chain's CDR3 is CASKPRVNSPLHF.

The chain joins TRBV11-2 to TRBJ2-1; TCRdb returns TRBD2, unconfirmable since there is no DNA. There are 16 residues in the CDR3. The germline V gene has CDR1 SGHAT and CDR2 FQNNGV. The CDR3 loop is CASSSLAGGMYNEQFF.

This chain links TRBV18 with TRBJ2-3. Germline CDR1 KGHSH, CDR2 LQKENI. There are 15 residues in the CDR3. CDR3 in amino acids: CASSSDVGYTDTQYF.

V is TRBV12-5 and J is TRBJ2-3. This CDR3 has 14 amino acids. Germline CDR1 LGHNT, CDR2 FRNRAP. The CDR3 here is CASGLVDGADTQYF. Full variable domain (rest looked up from reference TRBV12-5 and TRBJ2-3): DARVTQTPRHKVTEMGQEVTMRCQPILGHNTVFWYRQTMMQGLELLAYFRNRAPLDDSGMPKDRFSAEMPDATLATLKIQPSEPRDSAVYFCASGLVDGADTQYFGPGTRLTVL.

The chain couples TRBV29-1 to TRBJ1-2; TCRdb lists TRBD1, though no DNA is available to test this call. CDR3 size: 19 residues. Germline CDR1 reads SQVTM; CDR2 reads ANQGSEA. The CDR3 sequence is CSVDSRGWRTGAANYGYTF.

The chain carries TRBV9 and TRBJ1-2. Germline values: CDR1 SGDLS, CDR2 YYNGEE. The CDR3 sequence is 12 residues long. Here the CDR3 reads CASSVSGGGYTF.